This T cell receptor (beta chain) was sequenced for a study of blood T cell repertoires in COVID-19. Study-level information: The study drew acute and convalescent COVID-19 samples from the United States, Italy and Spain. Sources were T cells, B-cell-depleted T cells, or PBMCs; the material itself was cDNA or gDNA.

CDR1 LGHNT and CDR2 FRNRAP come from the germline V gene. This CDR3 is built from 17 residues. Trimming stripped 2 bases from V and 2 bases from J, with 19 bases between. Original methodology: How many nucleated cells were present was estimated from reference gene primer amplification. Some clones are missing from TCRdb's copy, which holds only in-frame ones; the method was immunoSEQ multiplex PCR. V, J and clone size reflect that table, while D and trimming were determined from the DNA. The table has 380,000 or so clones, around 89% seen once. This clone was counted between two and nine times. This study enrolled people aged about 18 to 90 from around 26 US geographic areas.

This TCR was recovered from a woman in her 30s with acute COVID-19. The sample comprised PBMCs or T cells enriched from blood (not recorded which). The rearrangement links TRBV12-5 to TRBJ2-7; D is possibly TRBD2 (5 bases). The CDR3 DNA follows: TGTGCTAGTGGTTTGCCCCCGGGATCCCCCAAACCCTACGAGCAGTACTTC. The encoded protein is CASGLPPGSPKPYEQYF.